This TCR beta chain was identified during a study of blood T cell repertoires in COVID-19. Study-level information: Sample material is recorded as cDNA or gDNA derived from T cells, B-cell-depleted T cells, or PBMCs.

CDR1 LNHDA and CDR2 SQIVND come from the germline V gene (reference sequence). The CDR3 is 16 residues long. V gave up 1 base and J gave up 6 bases; unmatched junction bases: 7. Authors' methods: Reference gene primer amplification gave estimated nucleated cell counts. Here immunoSEQ multiplex PCR was the method, and the copy in TCRdb shows in-frame clones only, minus some. V, J and clone size are taken as reported in that table, and D and trimming were inferred from the DNA itself. The sample includes 30,000 to 35,000 clones, roughly 87% of them seen just once. The material sequenced was peripheral blood. The clonotype comes from a man between 60 and 70 years old with active COVID-19. The chain is built from TRBV19 and TRBJ2-2; 8 bases are shared with TRBD1. The CDR3 is CASSIVAGGLAGELFF. CDR3 DNA sequence: TGTGCCAGTAGTATAGTGGCAGGGGGCTTGGCCGGGGAGCTGTTTTTT.